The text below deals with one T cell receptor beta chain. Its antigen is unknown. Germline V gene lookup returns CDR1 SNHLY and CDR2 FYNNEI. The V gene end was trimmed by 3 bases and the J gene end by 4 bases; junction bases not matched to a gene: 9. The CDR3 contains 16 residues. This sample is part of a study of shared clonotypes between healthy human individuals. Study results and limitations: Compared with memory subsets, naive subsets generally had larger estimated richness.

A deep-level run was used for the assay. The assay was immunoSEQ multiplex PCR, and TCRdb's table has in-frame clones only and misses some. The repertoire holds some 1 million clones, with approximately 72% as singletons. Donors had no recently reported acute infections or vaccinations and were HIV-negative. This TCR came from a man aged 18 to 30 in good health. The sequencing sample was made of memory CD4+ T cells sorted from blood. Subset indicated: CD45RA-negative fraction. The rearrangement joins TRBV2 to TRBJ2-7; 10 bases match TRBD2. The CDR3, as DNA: TGTGCCAGCAGTGATGCCCTAGCGGGAGATCCGTACGAGCAGTACTTC. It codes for CASSDALAGDPYEQYF. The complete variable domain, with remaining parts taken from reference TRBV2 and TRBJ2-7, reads EPEVTQTPSHQVTQMGQEVILRCVPISNHLYFYWYRQILGQKVEFLVSFYNNEISEKSEIFDDQFSVERPDGSNFTLKIRSTKLEDSAMYFCASSDALAGDPYEQYFGPGTRLTVT.